Below, 7 T cell receptor beta chains from the same sample are listed, as sequenced in a study of blood T cell repertoires in COVID-19. Produced via immunoSEQ multiplex PCR; TCRdb's table is partial and in-frame only. The sample yields 380,000 or so clones, around 87% seen once. Sequencing used PBMCs or T cells enriched from blood (not recorded which). These receptors were taken from a man aged 30-40 years who had recovered from COVID-19.

This clone has a handful of counts. The chain joins TRBV20-1 to TRBJ1-5; D is uncertain. The CDR3 covers 13 residues. With 3 bases removed from V and 0 bases from J, the gap between germline ends came to 6 bases. CDR1 DFQATT and CDR2 SNEGSKA come from the germline V gene (reference sequence). CDR3 coding DNA: TGCAGTGCTAGTGACATTAGCAATCAGCCCCAGCATTTT. It is translated as CSASDISNQPQHF.

This clone occurred once. The chain links TRBV23-1 to TRBJ2-7; D may be TRBD1 (6 bases). TRBV23-1 is reported as an ORF; its role is uncertain. Trimming took 5 bases from V and 0 from J, leaving 26 bases between them. The CDR3 covers 19 residues. CDR3 in amino acids: CASSVGPGQKTPFSYEQYF. The CDR3 DNA follows: TGCGCCAGCAGTGTCGGGCCGGGACAAAAAACACCGTTCTCCTACGAGCAGTACTTC.

J is TRBJ2-5 and V is TRBV2, with TRBD2 matching over 7 bases. The germline gives CDR1 SNHLY, CDR2 FYNNEI. Trimming cost V 3 bases and J 3 bases; bases outside gene matches: 1. The CDR3 sequence is 13 residues long. CDR3 protein: CASSDLAEETQYF. As DNA, the CDR3 is TGTGCCAGCAGTGATCTAGCGGAAGAGACCCAGTACTTC.

The chain has TRBV24-1 and TRBJ1-1, with no clear D. V gave up 8 bases and J gave up 3 bases, with 18 bases separating them. This CDR3 is built from 15 residues. Germline CDR1 is KGHDR and CDR2 is SFDVKD. CDR3 nucleotide sequence: TGTGCCACCAAGGCAGGCCCCTCAGGCGACACTGAAGCTTTCTTT. This translates into CATKAGPSGDTEAFF.

This clone was seen just once. V usage is TRBV2 and J usage is TRBJ2-1; 7 bases map to TRBD2. V shed 7 bases, J shed 7 bases, and the junction held 10 bases outside the gene matches. Germline values: CDR1 SNHLY, CDR2 FYNNEI. The CDR3 has 14 residues. In nucleotides, the CDR3 is TGTGCCAGCAAGGCTCTAGCGGATAAGAATGAGCAGTTCTTC. This encodes CASKALADKNEQFF. The variable domain in full, completed from reference TRBV2 and TRBJ2-1, reads EPEVTQTPSHQVTQMGQEVILRCVPISNHLYFYWYRQILGQKVEFLVSFYNNEISEKSEIFDDQFSVERPDGSNFTLKIRSTKLEDSAMYFCASKALADKNEQFFGPGTRLTVL.

This chain links TRBV27 with TRBJ1-2, with 7 bases fitting TRBD1. Trimming removed 6 bases from V and 8 bases from J; junction bases left unmatched: 9. Germline CDR1 and CDR2: MNHEY and SMNVEV (reference sequence). This CDR3 has 13 residues. CDR3 coding DNA: TGTGCCAGCAGCCCTAGGGGGCCTGTCGGCTACACCTTC. It yields the protein CASSPRGPVGYTF.

V gene TRBV6-6 combines with J gene TRBJ1-5; possible D gene TRBD1, 6 bases. Trimming cost V 5 bases and J 1 base, with 15 bases left between them. In germline, CDR1 is MNHNY, CDR2 SVGAGI (reference sequence). The CDR3 has 16 residues. CDR3 in DNA: TGTGCCAGCAGTCGGAGTACAGGGTCGAGCAATCAGCCCCAGCATTTT. It encodes CASSRSTGSSNQPQHF.